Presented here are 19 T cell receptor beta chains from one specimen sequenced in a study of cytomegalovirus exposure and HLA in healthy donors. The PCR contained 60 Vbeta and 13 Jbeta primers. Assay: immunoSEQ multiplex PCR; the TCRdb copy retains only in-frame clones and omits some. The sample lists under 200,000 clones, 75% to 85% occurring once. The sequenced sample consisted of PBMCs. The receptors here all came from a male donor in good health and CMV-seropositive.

The chain's CDR3 is CASSAVTGQGEKLFF. The CDR3 nucleotides read TGTGCCAGCAGTGCAGTAACAGGGCAGGGTGAAAAACTGTTTTTT. V gene TRBV25-1 combines with J gene TRBJ1-4; TRBD1 is a possible D gene (6 bases). Trimming stripped 4 bases from V and 7 bases from J, with 16 bases between. Looked up from germline, CDR1 is MGHDK and CDR2 is SYGVNS. The CDR3 has 15 residues.

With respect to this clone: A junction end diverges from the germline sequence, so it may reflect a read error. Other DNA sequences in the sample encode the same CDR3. The CDR3 region is CASSLGASLNEKLFF. For the CDR3, the DNA is TGTGCCAGTAGCTTAGGGGCATCCCTTAATGAAAAACTGTTTTTT. The chain combines TRBV7-9 with TRBJ1-4, with D perhaps TRBD1 (5 bases). The CDR3 length is 15 residues. CDR1 is SEHNR, CDR2 FQNEAQ, per germline (reference sequence).

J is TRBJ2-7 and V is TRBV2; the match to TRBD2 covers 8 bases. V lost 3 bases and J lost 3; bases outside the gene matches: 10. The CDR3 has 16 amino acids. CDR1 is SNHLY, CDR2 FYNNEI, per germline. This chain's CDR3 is CASSDRRGVSVYEQYF. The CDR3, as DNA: TGTGCCAGCAGTGATCGGCGGGGGGTTTCCGTCTACGAGCAGTACTTC.

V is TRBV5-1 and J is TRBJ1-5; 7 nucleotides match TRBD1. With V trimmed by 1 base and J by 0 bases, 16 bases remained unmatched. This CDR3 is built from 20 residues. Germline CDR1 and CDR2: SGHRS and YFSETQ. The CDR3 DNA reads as TGCGCCAGCAGCTTGACCGACAGGGTCGAAACGAGTTATAGCAATCAGCCCCAGCATTTT. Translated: CASSLTDRVETSYSNQPQHF.

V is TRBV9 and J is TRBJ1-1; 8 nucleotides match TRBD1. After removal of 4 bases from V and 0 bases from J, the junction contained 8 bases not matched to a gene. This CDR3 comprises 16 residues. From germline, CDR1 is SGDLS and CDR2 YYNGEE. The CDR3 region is CASSPRQGKMNTEAFF. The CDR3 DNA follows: TGTGCCAGCAGCCCTCGACAGGGGAAGATGAACACTGAAGCTTTCTTT.

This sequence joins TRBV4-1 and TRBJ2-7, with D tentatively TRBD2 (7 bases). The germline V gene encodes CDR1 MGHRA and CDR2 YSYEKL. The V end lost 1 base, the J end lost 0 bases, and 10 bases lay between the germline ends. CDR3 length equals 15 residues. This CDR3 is CASSQVAGASYEQYF. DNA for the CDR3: TGCGCCAGCAGCCAAGTCGCGGGGGCCTCCTACGAGCAGTACTTC.

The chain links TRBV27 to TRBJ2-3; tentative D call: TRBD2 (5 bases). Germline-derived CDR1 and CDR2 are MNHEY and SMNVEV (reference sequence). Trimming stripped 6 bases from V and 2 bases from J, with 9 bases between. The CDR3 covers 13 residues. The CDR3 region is CASRTDFTDTQYF. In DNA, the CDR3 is TGTGCCAGCAGGACGGACTTCACAGATACGCAGTATTTT.

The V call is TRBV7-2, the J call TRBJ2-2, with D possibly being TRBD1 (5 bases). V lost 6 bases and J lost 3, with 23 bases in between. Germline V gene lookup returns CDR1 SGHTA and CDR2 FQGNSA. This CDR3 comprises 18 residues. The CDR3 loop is CASSPGVGRLPYTGELFF. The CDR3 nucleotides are TGTGCCAGCAGTCCCGGCGTGGGGCGGCTGCCCTACACCGGGGAGCTGTTTTTT.

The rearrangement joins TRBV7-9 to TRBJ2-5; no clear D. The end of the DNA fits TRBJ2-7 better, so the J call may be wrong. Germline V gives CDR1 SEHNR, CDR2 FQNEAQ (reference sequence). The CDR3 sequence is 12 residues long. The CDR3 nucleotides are TGTGCCAGCAGCTTAGAGTCCTACGAGCAGTACTTC. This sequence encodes CASSLESYEQYF.

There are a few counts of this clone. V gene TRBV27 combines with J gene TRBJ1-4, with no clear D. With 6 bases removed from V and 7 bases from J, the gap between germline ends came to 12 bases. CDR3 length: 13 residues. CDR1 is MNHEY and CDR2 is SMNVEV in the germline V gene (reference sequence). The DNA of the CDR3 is TGTGCCAGCAGAGACCCTTGGAGTGAAAAACTGTTTTTT. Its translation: CASRDPWSEKLFF.

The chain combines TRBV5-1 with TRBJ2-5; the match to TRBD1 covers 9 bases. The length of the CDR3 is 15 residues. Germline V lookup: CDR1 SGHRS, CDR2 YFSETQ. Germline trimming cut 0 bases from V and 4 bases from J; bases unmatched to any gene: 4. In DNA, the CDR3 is TGCGCCAGCAGCTTGGAGGGGACAGGGCGAGAGACCCAGTACTTC. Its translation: CASSLEGTGRETQYF. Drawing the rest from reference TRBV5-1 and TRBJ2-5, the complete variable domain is KAGVTQTPRYLIKTRGQQVTLSCSPISGHRSVSWYQQTPGQGLQFLFEYFSETQRNKGNFPGRFSGRQFSNSRSEMNVSTLELGDSALYLCASSLEGTGRETQYFGPGTRLLVL.

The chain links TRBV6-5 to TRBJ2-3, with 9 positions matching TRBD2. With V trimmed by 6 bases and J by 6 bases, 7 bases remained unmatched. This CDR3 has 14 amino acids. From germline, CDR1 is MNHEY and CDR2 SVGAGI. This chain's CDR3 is CASRLAGPRDTQYF. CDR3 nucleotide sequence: TGTGCCAGCAGACTAGCGGGTCCGAGGGATACGCAGTATTTT.

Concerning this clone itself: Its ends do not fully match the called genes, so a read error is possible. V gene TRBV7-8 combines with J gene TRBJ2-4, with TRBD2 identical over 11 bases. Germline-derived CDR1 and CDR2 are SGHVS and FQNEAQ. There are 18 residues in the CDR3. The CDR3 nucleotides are TGTGCCAGCACCTTAGATCGTCTAGCGGGGGGAGCCAAAAACATTCAGTACTTC. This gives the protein CASTLDRLAGGAKNIQYF. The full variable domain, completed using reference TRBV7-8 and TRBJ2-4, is GAGVSQSPRYKVAKRGQDVALRCDPISGHVSLFWYQQALGQGPEFLTYFQNEAQLDKSGLPSDRFFAERPEGSVSTLKIQRTQQEDSAVYLCASTLDRLAGGAKNIQYFGAGTRLSVL.

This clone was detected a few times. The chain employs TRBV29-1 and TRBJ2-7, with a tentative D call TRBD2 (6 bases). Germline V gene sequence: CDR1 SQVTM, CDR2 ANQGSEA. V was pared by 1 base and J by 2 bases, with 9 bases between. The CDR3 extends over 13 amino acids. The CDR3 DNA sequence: TGCAGCGTTGAAGGGGGGGATACCTACGAGCAGTACTTC. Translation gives CSVEGGDTYEQYF.

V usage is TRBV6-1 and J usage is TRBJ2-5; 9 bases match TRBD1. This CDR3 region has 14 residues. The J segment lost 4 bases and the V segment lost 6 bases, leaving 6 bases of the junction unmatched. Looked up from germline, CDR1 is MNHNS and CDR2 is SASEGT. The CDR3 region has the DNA TGTGCCAGCAGCCTCGGGACAGGGTCAGAGACCCAGTACTTC. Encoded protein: CASSLGTGSETQYF.

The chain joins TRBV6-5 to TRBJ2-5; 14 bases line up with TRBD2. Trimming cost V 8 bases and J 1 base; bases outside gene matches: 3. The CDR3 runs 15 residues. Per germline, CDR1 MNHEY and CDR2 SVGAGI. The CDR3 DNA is TGTGCCAGCCCGGGACTAGCGGGGGCCCAAGAGACCCAGTACTTC. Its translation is CASPGLAGAQETQYF.

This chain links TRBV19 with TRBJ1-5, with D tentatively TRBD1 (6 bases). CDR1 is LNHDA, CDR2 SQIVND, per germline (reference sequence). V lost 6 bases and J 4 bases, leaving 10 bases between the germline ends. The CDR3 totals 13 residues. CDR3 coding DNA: TGTGCCAGTAGAGACAGGACTAATCAGCCCCAGCATTTT. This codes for CASRDRTNQPQHF.

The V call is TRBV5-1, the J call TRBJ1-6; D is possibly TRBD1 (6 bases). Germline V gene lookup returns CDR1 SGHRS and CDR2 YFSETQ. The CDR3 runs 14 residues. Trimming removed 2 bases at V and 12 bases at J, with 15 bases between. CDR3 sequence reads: CASSFGDNREPLHF. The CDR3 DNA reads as TGCGCCAGCAGCTTCGGGGACAACAGGGAACCCCTCCACTTT. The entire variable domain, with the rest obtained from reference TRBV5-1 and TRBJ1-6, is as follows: KAGVTQTPRYLIKTRGQQVTLSCSPISGHRSVSWYQQTPGQGLQFLFEYFSETQRNKGNFPGRFSGRQFSNSRSEMNVSTLELGDSALYLCASSFGDNREPLHFGNGTRLTVT.

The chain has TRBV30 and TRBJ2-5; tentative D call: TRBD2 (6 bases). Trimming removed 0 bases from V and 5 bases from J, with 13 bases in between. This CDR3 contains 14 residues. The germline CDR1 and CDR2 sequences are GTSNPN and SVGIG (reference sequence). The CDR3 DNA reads TGTGCCTGGAGTGTACTAGCAGCTGCGGAGACCCAGTACTTC. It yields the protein CAWSVLAAAETQYF.